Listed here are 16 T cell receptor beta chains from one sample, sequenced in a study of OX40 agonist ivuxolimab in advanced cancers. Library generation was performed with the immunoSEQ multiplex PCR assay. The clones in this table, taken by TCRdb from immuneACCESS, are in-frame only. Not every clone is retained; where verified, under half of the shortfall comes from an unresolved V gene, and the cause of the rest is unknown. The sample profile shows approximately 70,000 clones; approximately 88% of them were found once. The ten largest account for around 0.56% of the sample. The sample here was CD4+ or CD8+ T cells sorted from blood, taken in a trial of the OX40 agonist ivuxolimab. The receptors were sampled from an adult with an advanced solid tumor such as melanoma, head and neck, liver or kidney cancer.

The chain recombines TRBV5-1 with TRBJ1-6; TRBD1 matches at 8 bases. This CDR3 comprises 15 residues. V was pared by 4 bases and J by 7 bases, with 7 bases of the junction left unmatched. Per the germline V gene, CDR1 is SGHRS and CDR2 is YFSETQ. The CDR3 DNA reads TGCGCCAGCAGCCTAGGACAGGGTAAAAATTCACCCCTCCACTTT. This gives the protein CASSLGQGKNSPLHF.

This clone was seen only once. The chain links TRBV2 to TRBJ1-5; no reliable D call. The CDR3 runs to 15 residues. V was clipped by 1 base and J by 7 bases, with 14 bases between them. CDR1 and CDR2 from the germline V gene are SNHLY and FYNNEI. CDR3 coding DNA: TGTGCCAGCAGTGAAGAGGAGGGCGCGGGGCAGCCCCAGCATTTT. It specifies CASSEEEGAGQPQHF.

The CDR3: CASSERGTEDGYTF. Written as DNA, the CDR3 is TGTGCCAGCAGTGAGAGGGGAACAGAGGATGGCTACACCTTC. This chain joins TRBV25-1 and TRBJ1-2; a possible D gene is TRBD1 (5 bases). The V gene's germline CDR1 is MGHDK and CDR2 SYGVNS. The V end was cut by 3 bases, the J end by 6 bases, with 14 bases between. The CDR3 loop spans 14 amino acids.

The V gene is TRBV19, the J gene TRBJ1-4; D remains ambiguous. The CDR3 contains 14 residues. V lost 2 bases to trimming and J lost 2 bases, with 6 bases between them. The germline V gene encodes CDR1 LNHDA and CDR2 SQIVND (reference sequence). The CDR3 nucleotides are TGTGCCAGTAGTATATGGTCGACTAATGAAAAACTGTTTTTT. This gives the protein CASSIWSTNEKLFF.

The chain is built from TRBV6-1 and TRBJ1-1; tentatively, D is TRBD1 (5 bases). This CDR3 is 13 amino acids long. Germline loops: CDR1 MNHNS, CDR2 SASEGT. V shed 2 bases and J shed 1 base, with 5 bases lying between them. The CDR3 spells CASSETGNTEAFF. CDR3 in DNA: TGTGCCAGCAGTGAAACAGGGAACACTGAAGCTTTCTTT.

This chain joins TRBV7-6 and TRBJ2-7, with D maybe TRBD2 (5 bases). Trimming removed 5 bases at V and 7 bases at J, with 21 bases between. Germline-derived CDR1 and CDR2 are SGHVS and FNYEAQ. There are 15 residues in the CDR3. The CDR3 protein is CASSLLAEPTREQYF. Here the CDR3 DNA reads TGTGCCAGCAGCCTGCTAGCCGAGCCTACACGAGAGCAGTACTTC.

The CDR3 bases are TGTGCCAGCAGCTTAGTGATCGGGGAGTTCGAGCAGTACTTC. Translating gives CASSLVIGEFEQYF. The V gene is TRBV7-2, the J gene TRBJ2-7; tentatively, D is TRBD2 (5 bases). From germline, CDR1 is SGHTA and CDR2 FQGNSA. V lost 1 base and J 6 bases, leaving 13 bases between the germline ends. This CDR3 is built from 14 residues.

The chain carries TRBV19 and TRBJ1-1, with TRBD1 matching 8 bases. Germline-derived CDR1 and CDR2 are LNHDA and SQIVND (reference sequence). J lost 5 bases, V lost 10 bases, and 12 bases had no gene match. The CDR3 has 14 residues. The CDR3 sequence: CATASSGGGTEAFF. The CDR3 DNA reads TGTGCCACCGCATCCTCAGGGGGCGGAACTGAAGCTTTCTTT.

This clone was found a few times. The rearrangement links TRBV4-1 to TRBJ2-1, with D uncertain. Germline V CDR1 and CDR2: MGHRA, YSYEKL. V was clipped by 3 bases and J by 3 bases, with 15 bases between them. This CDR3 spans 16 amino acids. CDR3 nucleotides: TGCGCCAGCAGCCAGGCCCCTCGTGGATTCTACAATGAGCAGTTCTTC. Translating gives CASSQAPRGFYNEQFF.

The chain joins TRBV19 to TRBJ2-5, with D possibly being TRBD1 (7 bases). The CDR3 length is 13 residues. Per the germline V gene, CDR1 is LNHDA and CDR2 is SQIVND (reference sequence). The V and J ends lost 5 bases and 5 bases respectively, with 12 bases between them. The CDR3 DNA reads TGTGCCAGTAGTTCGACAGGGAGGGAGACCCAGTACTTC. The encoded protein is CASSSTGRETQYF.

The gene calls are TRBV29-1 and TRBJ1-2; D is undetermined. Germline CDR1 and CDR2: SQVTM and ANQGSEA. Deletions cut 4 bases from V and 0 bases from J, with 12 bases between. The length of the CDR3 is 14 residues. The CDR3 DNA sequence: TGCAGCGTTGTCTTTCCAGAAGCTAACTATGGCTACACCTTC. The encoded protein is CSVVFPEANYGYTF.

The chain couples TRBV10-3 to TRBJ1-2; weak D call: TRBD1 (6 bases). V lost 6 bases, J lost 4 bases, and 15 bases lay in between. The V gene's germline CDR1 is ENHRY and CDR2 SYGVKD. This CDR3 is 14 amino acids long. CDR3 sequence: CAISGTPELYGYTF. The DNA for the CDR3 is TGTGCCATCAGCGGGACACCAGAACTCTATGGCTACACCTTC.

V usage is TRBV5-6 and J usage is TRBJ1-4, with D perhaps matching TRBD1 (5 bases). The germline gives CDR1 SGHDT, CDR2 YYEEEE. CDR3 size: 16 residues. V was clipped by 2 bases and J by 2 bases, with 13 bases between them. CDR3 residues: CASSFGGDATNEKLFF. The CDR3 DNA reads TGTGCCAGCAGCTTTGGGGGAGATGCTACTAATGAAAAACTGTTTTTT.

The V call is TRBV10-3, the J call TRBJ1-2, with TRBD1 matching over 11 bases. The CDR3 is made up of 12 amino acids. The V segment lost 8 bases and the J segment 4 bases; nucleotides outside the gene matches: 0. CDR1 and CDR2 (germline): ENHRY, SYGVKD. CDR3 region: CAIGTGGYGYTF. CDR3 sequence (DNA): TGTGCCATCGGGACAGGGGGCTATGGCTACACCTTC.

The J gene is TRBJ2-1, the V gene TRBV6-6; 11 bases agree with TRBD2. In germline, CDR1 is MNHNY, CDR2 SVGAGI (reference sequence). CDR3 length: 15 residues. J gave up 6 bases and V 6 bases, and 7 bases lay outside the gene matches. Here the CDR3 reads CASSRLAGGLNEQFF. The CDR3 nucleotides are TGTGCCAGCAGCCGATTAGCGGGGGGGCTCAATGAGCAGTTCTTC.

The DNA of the CDR3 is TGTGCCAGCAGCCCGGAGACGAAGGTAGCTGAAGCTTTCTTT. Amino acid sequence: CASSPETKVAEAFF. The chain joins TRBV7-9 to TRBJ1-1; D gene uncertain. Germline V CDR1 and CDR2: SEHNR, FQNEAQ (reference sequence). The length of the CDR3 is 14 residues. With 5 bases removed from V and 6 bases from J, the gap between germline ends came to 16 bases. The whole variable domain, filled in from reference TRBV7-9 and TRBJ1-1, reads DTGVSQNPRHKITKRGQNVTFRCDPISEHNRLYWYRQTLGQGPEFLTYFQNEAQLEKSRLLSDRFSAERPKGSFSTLEIQRTEQGDSAMYLCASSPETKVAEAFFGQGTRLTVV.